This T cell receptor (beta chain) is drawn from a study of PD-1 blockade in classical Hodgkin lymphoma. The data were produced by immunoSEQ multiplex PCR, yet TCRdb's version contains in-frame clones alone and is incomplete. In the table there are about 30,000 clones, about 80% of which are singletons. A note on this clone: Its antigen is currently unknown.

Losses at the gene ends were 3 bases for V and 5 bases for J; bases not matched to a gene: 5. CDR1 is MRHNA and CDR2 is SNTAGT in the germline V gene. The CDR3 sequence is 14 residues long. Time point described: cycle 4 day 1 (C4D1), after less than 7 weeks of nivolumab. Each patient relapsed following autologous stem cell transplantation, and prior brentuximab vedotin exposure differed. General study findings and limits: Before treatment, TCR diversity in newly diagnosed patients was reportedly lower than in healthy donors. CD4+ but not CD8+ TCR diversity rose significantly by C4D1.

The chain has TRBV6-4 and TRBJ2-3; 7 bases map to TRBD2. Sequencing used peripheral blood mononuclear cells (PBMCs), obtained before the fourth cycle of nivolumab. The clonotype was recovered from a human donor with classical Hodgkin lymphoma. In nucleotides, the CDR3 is TGTGCCAGCAGTGAGGCGGGGGAACGAGATACGCAGTATTTT. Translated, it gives CASSEAGERDTQYF.